One and the same sample provided the 7 T cell receptor beta chains below, sequenced in a study of blood T cell repertoires in COVID-19. The data were produced by immunoSEQ multiplex PCR, yet TCRdb's version contains in-frame clones alone and is incomplete. This sample yields about 300,000 clones, of which roughly 86% are seen a single time; 2.9% belongs to the top ten. Sequenced: PBMCs or T cells enriched from blood (not recorded which). Receptors originate from a woman aged 45 to 65 who had been exposed to COVID-19.

The gene calls are TRBV6-1 and TRBJ2-7; TRBD2 matches at 10 bases. The CDR3 totals 15 residues. Germline CDR1 MNHNS, CDR2 SASEGT. The V segment lost 2 bases and the J segment 4 bases; nucleotides outside the gene matches: 5. CDR3 DNA: TGTGCCAGCAGTGAACCGGGACTAGCGCGTTACGAGCAGTACTTC. Translated, it gives CASSEPGLARYEQYF.

V and J are TRBV20-1 and TRBJ2-1, with 12 positions matching TRBD2. The CDR3 is 16 amino acids. V shed 3 bases and J 6 bases; nucleotides not matched to a gene: 9. CDR1 and CDR2 from the germline V gene are DFQATT and SNEGSKA (reference sequence). The CDR3 DNA reads TGCAGTGCTAGTCCGACCCTAGCGGGGGGGGTCAATGAGCAGTTCTTC. Translated, it gives CSASPTLAGGVNEQFF.

This chain uses TRBV5-6 with TRBJ2-1; 12 bases map to TRBD2. Germline CDR1 is SGHDT and CDR2 is YYEEEE. Unmatched junction bases numbered 2, after V lost 0 bases and J lost 7 bases. The CDR3 has 15 amino acids. In DNA form, the CDR3 reads TGTGCCAGCAGCTTGGCTAGCGGGGGGGTAAATGAGCAGTTCTTC. Protein: CASSLASGGVNEQFF.

The sample holds a few counts of this clone. The chain is built from TRBV12-3 or TRBV12-4 and TRBJ1-2; D is unresolved. This CDR3 is built from 13 residues. V was cut by 4 bases and J by 4 bases, with 10 bases left in between. The DNA of the CDR3 is TGTGCCAGCAGTTGTGAGGGATGCTATGGCTACACCTTC. Its protein product is CASSCEGCYGYTF.

This clone was counted once. The chain couples TRBV6-4 to TRBJ1-6; 7 bases are shared with TRBD1. This CDR3 contains 15 residues. J lost 5 bases, V lost 4 bases, and 5 bases had no gene match. CDR1 is MRHNA and CDR2 is SNTAGT in the germline V gene. CDR3 in amino acids: CASSARTGDNSPLHF. CDR3 sequence (DNA): TGTGCCAGCAGTGCCAGAACAGGGGATAATTCACCCCTCCACTTT.

The V gene is TRBV30, the J gene TRBJ2-7; D possibly corresponds to TRBD1 (7 bases). Per the germline V gene, CDR1 is GTSNPN and CDR2 is SVGIG (reference sequence). There are 12 residues in the CDR3. V was shortened by 0 bases and J by 7 bases, with 10 bases between the two germline ends. This CDR3 reads CAWSVPGGEQYF. CDR3 nucleotides: TGTGCCTGGAGTGTACCAGGGGGGGAGCAGTACTTC. The variable domain in full, with the rest retrieved from reference TRBV30 and TRBJ2-7, is SQTIHQWPATLVQPVGSPLSLECTVEGTSNPNLYWYRQAAGRGLQLLFYSVGIGQISSEVPQNLSASRPQDRQFILSSKKLLLSDSGFYLCAWSVPGGEQYFGPGTRLTVT.

This clone was counted between two and nine times. V gene TRBV28 combines with J gene TRBJ1-5; possible D gene TRBD1, 5 bases. V was shortened by 3 bases and J by 5 bases, with 14 bases between the two germline ends. The germline V gene has CDR1 MDHEN and CDR2 SYDVKM. The CDR3 totals 15 residues. This CDR3 reads CASSFRTTGYQPQHF. The CDR3 DNA sequence: TGTGCCAGCAGTTTCAGGACAACTGGCTATCAGCCCCAGCATTTT.